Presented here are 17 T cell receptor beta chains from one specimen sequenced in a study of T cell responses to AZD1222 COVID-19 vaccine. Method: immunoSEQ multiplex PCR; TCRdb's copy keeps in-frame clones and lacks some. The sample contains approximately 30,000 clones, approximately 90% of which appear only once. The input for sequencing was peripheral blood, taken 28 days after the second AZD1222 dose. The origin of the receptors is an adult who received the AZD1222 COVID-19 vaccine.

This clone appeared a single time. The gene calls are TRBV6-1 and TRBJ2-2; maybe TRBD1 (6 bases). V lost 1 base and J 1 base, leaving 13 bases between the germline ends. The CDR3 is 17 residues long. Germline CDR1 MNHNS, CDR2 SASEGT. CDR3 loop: CASSEVQGRRNTGELFF. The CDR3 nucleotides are TGTGCCAGCAGTGAAGTACAGGGCCGTAGGAACACCGGGGAGCTGTTTTTT.

In nucleotides, the CDR3 is TGCGCCAGCAGCCAAGAAATTGGGACAGGGCGAGATACGCAGTATTTT. This translates into CASSQEIGTGRDTQYF. V and J are TRBV4-3 and TRBJ2-3; 9 bases match TRBD1. The CDR3 is 16 residues long. The germline gives CDR1 LGHNA, CDR2 YSLEER. The V and J ends lost 0 bases and 5 bases, in that order; junction bases with no gene match: 6.

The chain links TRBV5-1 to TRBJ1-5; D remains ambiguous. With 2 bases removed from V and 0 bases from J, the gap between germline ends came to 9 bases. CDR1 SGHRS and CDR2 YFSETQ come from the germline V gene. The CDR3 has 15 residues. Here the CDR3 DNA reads TGCGCCAGCAGCTTACTTTCCGGTAGCAATCAGCCCCAGCATTTT. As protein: CASSLLSGSNQPQHF.

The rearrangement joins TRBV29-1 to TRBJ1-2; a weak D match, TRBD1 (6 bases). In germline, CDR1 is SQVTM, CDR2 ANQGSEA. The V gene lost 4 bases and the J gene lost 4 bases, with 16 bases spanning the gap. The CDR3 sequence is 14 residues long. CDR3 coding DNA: TGCAGCGTTGCCTCTCCACAGGGAAGCTATGGCTACACCTTC. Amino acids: CSVASPQGSYGYTF. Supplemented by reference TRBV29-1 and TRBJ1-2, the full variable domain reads SAVISQKPSRDICQRGTSLTIQCQVDSQVTMMFWYRQQPGQSLTLIATANQGSEATYESGFVIDKFPISRPNLTFSTLTVSNMSPEDSSIYLCSVASPQGSYGYTFGSGTRLTVV.

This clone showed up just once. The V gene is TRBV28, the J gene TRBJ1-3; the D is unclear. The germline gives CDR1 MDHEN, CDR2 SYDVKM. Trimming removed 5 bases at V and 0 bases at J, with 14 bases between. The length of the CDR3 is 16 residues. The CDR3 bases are TGTGCCAGCAGTCCTCCGGACGTCTACTCTGGAAACACCATATATTTT. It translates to CASSPPDVYSGNTIYF.

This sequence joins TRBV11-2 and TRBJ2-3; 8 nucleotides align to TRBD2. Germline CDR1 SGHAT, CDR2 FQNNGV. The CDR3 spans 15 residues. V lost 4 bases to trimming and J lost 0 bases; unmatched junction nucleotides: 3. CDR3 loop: CASSSGGLSTDTQYF. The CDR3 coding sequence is TGTGCCAGCAGCTCGGGGGGGCTTAGCACAGATACGCAGTATTTT.

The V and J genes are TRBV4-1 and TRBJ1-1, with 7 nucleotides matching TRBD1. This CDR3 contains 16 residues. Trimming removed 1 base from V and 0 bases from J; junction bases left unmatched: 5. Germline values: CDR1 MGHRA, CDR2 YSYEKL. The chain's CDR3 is CASSQVQGRMNTEAFF. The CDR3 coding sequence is TGCGCCAGCAGCCAAGTACAGGGGCGTATGAACACTGAAGCTTTCTTT.

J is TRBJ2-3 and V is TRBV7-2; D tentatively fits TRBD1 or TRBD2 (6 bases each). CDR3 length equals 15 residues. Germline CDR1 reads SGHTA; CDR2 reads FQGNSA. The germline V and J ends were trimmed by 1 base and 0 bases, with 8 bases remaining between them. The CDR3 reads CASSLGGASTDTQYF. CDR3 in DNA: TGTGCCAGCAGCTTAGGGGGGGCTAGCACAGATACGCAGTATTTT.

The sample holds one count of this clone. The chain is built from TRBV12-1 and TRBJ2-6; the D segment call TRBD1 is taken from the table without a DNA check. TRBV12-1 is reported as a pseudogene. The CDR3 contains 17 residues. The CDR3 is CASSLYWTDTGANVLTF. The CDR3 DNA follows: TGTGCCAGCAGCCTATATTGGACAGATACTGGGGCCAACGTCCTGACTTTC.

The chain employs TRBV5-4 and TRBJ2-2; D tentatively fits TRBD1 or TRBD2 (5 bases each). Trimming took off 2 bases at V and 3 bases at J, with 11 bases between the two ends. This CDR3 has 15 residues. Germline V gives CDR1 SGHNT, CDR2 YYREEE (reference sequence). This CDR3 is CASSLGTADTGELFF. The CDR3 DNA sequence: TGTGCCAGCAGCTTAGGGACGGCGGACACCGGGGAGCTGTTTTTT.

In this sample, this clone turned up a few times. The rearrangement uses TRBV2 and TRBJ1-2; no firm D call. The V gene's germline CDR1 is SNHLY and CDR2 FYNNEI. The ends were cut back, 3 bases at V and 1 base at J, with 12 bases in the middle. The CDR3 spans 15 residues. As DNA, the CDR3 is TGTGCCAGCAGTGATGGGTTGAATTTTAACTATGGCTACACCTTC. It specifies CASSDGLNFNYGYTF. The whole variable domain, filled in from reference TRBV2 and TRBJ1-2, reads EPEVTQTPSHQVTQMGQEVILRCVPISNHLYFYWYRQILGQKVEFLVSFYNNEISEKSEIFDDQFSVERPDGSNFTLKIRSTKLEDSAMYFCASSDGLNFNYGYTFGSGTRLTVV.

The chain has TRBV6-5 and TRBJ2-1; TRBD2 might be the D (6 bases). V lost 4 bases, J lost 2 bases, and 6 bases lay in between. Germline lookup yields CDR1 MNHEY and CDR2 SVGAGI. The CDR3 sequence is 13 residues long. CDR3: CASSWEAYNEQFF. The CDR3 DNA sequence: TGTGCCAGCAGTTGGGAGGCCTACAATGAGCAGTTCTTC.

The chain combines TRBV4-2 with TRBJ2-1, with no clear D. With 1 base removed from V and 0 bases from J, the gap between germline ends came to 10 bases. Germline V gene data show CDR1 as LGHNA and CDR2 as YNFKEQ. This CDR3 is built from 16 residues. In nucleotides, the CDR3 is TGTGCCAGCAGCCAAGTAGGACGGGCCTCCTACAATGAGCAGTTCTTC. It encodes CASSQVGRASYNEQFF.

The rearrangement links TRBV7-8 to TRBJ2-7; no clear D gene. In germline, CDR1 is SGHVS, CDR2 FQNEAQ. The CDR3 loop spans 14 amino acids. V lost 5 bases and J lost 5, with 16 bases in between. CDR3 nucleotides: TGTGCCAGCAGCGTACAGTCAAGTTCGGACGAGCAGTACTTC. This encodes CASSVQSSSDEQYF.

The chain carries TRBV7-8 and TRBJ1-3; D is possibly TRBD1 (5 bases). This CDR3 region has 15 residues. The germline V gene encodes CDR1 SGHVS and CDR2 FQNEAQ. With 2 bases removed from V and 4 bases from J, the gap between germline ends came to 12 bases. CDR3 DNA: TGTGCCAGCAGCTTAACCAGGGTATCCGGAAACACCATATATTTT. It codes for CASSLTRVSGNTIYF.

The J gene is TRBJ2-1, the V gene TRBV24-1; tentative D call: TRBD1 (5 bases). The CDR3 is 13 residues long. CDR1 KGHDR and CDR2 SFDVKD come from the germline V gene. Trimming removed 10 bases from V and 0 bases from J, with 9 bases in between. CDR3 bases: TGTGCCACACGACAGAGCTCCTACAATGAGCAGTTCTTC. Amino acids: CATRQSSYNEQFF.

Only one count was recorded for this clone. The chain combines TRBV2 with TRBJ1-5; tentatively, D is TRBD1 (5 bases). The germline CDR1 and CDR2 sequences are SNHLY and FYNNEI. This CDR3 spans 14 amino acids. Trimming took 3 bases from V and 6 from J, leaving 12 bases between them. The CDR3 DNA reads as TGTGCCAGCAGTGATTCTCATAGGGGTCAGCCCCAGCATTTT. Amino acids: CASSDSHRGQPQHF.